These T cell receptor beta chains were read from a single sample in a study of blood T cells in healthy people across ages. TCRdb ran MiXCR on the 5' RACE reads and lists one entry per CDR3 protein. The sample has about 800,000 distinct CDR3 sequences; 55% to 75% are singletons. The specimen was blood. These TCRs come from a man aged 25-40 years in good health. The CDR3 runs from the conserved cysteine through the conserved F or W. The D gene is left open where the match is weak. Only some rows state a clone size, as once, few, many or a class for expanded clones.

D: -
size: once
V: TRBV29-1
length: 13
J: TRBJ2-1
CDR3: CSVDGSRYNERFF
DNA: TGCAGCGTTGACGGATCTCGCTACAATGAGCGGTTCTTC

D: TRBD1
size: many
V: TRBV7-2
length: 14
J: TRBJ2-5
CDR3: CASSPQGSQETQYF
DNA: TGTGCCAGCAGCCCACAGGGGAGCCAAGAGACCCAGTACTTC

D: -
size: -
V: TRBV4-2
length: 17
J: TRBJ2-7
CDR3: CASSQDSRGRVAYEQYF
DNA: TGTGCCAGCAGCCAAGATTCCAGGGGGAGGGTTGCCTACGAGCAGTACTTC

D: -
size: -
V: TRBV29-1
length: 13
J: TRBJ2-1
CDR3: CSGRGSEADEQFF
DNA: TGCAGCGGTAGGGGTTCCGAAGCGGATGAGCAGTTCTTC

D: -
size: -
V: TRBV4-3
length: 14
J: TRBJ2-5
CDR3: CASSQDSRSHGQYF
DNA: TGCGCCAGCAGCCAAGACAGCAGGAGCCATGGGCAGTACTTC

D: TRBD1
size: -
V: TRBV28
length: 13
J: TRBJ2-7
CDR3: CASEGQGGITQYF
DNA: TGTGCCAGCGAAGGACAGGGTGGTATTACCCAGTACTTC

D: -
size: -
V: TRBV7-8
length: 15
J: TRBJ1-2
CDR3: CASSLLRITNYGYTF
DNA: TGTGCCAGCAGCTTATTACGGATAACTAACTATGGCTACACCTTC

D: -
size: -
V: TRBV6-5
length: 15
J: TRBJ2-1
CDR3: CASSFRDYTRNEQFF
DNA: TGTGCCAGCAGTTTTAGAGACTACACACGGAATGAGCAGTTCTTC

D: TRBD1
size: once
V: TRBV19
length: 17
J: TRBJ2-7
CDR3: CASSSLYRDRGSYEQYF
DNA: TGTGCCAGTAGTTCTCTTTACCGGGACAGGGGATCATACGAGCAGTACTTC

D: -
size: -
V: TRBV7-6
length: 12
J: TRBJ2-1
CDR3: CASVSEVHEQFF
DNA: TGTGCCAGTGTTAGCGAGGTACATGAGCAGTTCTTC

D: TRBD2
size: few
V: TRBV6-1
length: 15
J: TRBJ2-3
CDR3: CASSLAGGKADTQYF
DNA: TGTGCCAGCAGTCTAGCGGGGGGCAAAGCGGATACGCAGTATTTT

D: -
size: -
V: TRBV20-1
length: 14
J: TRBJ2-3
CDR3: CSARDTGGPDTQYF
DNA: TGCAGTGCTAGAGATACCGGCGGTCCAGATACGCAGTATTTT

D: -
size: -
V: TRBV2
length: 11
J: TRBJ2-7
CDR3: CACTTGYEQYF
DNA: TGTGCCTGCACTACAGGGTACGAGCAGTACTTC

D: TRBD1
size: -
V: TRBV29-1
length: 16
J: TRBJ2-1
CDR3: CSVDPAGGVWYNEQFF
DNA: TGCAGCGTTGACCCCGCAGGGGGAGTATGGTACAATGAGCAGTTCTTC

D: -
size: -
V: TRBV2
length: 13
J: TRBJ2-2
CDR3: CASSAFRPGELFF
DNA: TGTGCCAGCAGTGCATTTAGGCCCGGGGAGCTGTTTTTT

D: -
size: once
V: TRBV7-2
length: 14
J: TRBJ1-5
CDR3: CASSLRAWNQPQHF
DNA: TGTGCCAGCAGCTTGCGCGCGTGGAATCAGCCCCAGCATTTT